This T cell receptor (beta chain) originates from a study of chemoradiotherapy in HPV16-positive cancers (dated by TCRdb to the early 2020s). Regarding the research as a whole: Candidate HPV-specific T-cell clones and common TCR motifs were defined through functional T-cell assays on cells from two HPV16-positive patients. The study set out to ask whether T-cell immunity against the HPV oncoproteins E6 and E7 changes over the course of chemoradiotherapy and whether that immunity affects survival. TCR repertoires from roughly 87 patients with HPV-related cancers were then used to track the candidate HPV-specific TCRs and motifs.

Library creation used the immunoSEQ multiplex PCR assay. Here the immuneACCESS table is served through TCRdb, limited to in-frame sequences with V and J called. Missing clones are a known gap in these copies; in checked studies unresolved V genes cover under half, and the rest lacks a known reason. The sample yields 4,500 or so clones; roughly nine tenths were counted once. In total, the top ten clones hold around 2.5% of the sample. Repertoires were sampled repeatedly over the course of chemoradiotherapy so that clonal expansion in the tumor microenvironment could be followed. The germline V gene (reference sequence) gives CDR1 as MNHNY and CDR2 as SVGAGI. The V and J ends are trimmed by 2 bases and 5 bases, leaving 9 bases between them. The CDR3 covers 13 residues, taking in both the cysteine and the phenylalanine. The CDR3 DNA has 39 bases and is translated from base 1. A remark on this clone: What this receptor recognizes is not known. Per-base quality was not reported, and no clone a single base away is much larger than it.

Points the paper makes about the study in general: Expansion of candidate HPV-specific clones and E7-related TCR motifs was observed in the tumor microenvironment during treatment, whereas no such expansion was observed for non-HPV-specific T cells. Only a couple of HPV16-positive patients were used to derive the functional definition of HPV-specific T cells, and the survival association was reported for HPV16-positive patients. In HPV16-positive patients, expansion of HPV-responsive T cells during chemoradiotherapy was associated with improved recurrence-free survival.

The sequence derives from a human donor with HPV-associated anogenital cancer. The sequenced sample was tumor tissue, obtained from a patient who underwent chemoradiotherapy. The rearranged chain carries TRBV6-6 and TRBJ1-1; no D gene is confidently identified. The nucleotide sequence is TGTGCCAGCAGTTACCAGGAGAGGACTGAAGCTTTCTTT. Translated, it reads CASSYQERTEAFF.